The TCR beta chain under discussion was sequenced for a study of cytomegalovirus exposure and HLA in healthy donors. On the study more broadly: From about 179 million T cells, an earlier analysis saw 90 million to 130 million unique TCR beta sequences.

V lost 0 bases to trimming and J lost 13 bases, with 13 bases between them. In germline, CDR1 is SGHTA, CDR2 FQGNSA. The CDR3 covers 13 residues. On this clone itself: The antigen remains unidentified.

Study findings and constraints: A few V segments could not be told apart, such as TRBV6-2 and TRBV6-3, and were left out.

Primers for the PCR totalled 60 Vbeta and 13 Jbeta. TCRdb keeps only in-frame clones here, not all; method: immunoSEQ multiplex PCR. This table holds fewer than 250,000 clones, around 78% found once. V usage is TRBV7-2 and J usage is TRBJ2-1; D possibly corresponds to TRBD2 (6 bases). Material for sequencing was PBMCs. This clonotype was sampled from a woman aged 30 to 39 in good health and CMV-seropositive. DNA of the CDR3: TGTGCCAGCAGCTTAGCTCGCGGGGTTCCCCAGTTCTTC. It translates to CASSLARGVPQFF.